A selection of T cell receptor beta chains follows, all from one sample in a study of siplizumab effects on memory and regulatory T cells. Profiled with immunoSEQ multiplex PCR; TCRdb holds only in-frame clones, not every one. The data contain around 100,000 clones, 80% to 95% of them singletons. Sequencing used CD4+ T cells sorted from blood. The source is a human donor in good health. Some clones in this sample may be carry-over from other donors' samples. CDR3s include the opening cysteine and the closing phenylalanine or tryptophan. A D gene is named only where the DNA matches it firmly. Part of the rows lack a size; the others show once, few, many or a class for expanded clones.

CDR3 protein,CDR3 DNA,J gene,clone size,V gene,D gene
CASSQRQGYTEAFF,TGTGCCAGCAGTCAAAGACAGGGTTACACTGAAGCTTTCTTT,TRBJ1-1,.,TRBV2,TRBD1
CASSPGVSGREKYEQYF,TGTGCCAGCAGCCCAGGAGTAAGCGGGAGGGAGAAATACGAGCAGTACTTC,TRBJ2-7,.,TRBV11-1,TRBD2
CASSPGTNQPQHF,TGTGCCAGCAGCCCCGGGACAAATCAGCCCCAGCATTTT,TRBJ1-5,.,TRBV7-3,.
CASSLGQGATGANVLTF,TGTGCCAGCAGCTTGGGACAGGGGGCGACAGGGGCCAACGTCCTGACTTTC,TRBJ2-6,.,TRBV5-4,TRBD1
CSVGQRYSAEGELFF,TGCAGCGTTGGGCAGAGATACTCAGCTGAGGGGGAGCTGTTTTTT,TRBJ2-2,.,TRBV29-1,.
CASSSRYGEQYF,TGTGCCAGCAGCTCCCGATACGGCGAGCAGTACTTC,TRBJ2-7,once,TRBV11-3,.
CASSPISQGLSYEQYF,TGTGCCAGCTCACCAATATCACAGGGACTCTCCTACGAGCAGTACTTC,TRBJ2-7,.,TRBV18,.
CASSPSDRVNQPQHF,TGTGCCAGCAGTCCGAGCGACAGGGTCAATCAGCCCCAGCATTTT,TRBJ1-5,once,TRBV6-6,TRBD1
CASSLPSGSSYNEQFF,TGCGCCAGCAGCTTGCCCAGCGGGAGCAGCTACAATGAGCAGTTCTTC,TRBJ2-1,.,TRBV5-1,TRBD2
CASSLGLTSGTDTQYF,TGCGCCAGCAGCTTGGGCCTGACTAGCGGCACAGATACGCAGTATTTT,TRBJ2-3,.,TRBV5-1,TRBD2
CASSFIGPGNQPQHF,TGTGCCAGCAGCTTTATTGGGCCGGGAAATCAGCCCCAGCATTTT,TRBJ1-5,.,TRBV7-9,.
CATGGEPYEQYF,TGTGCCACCGGGGGGGAACCCTACGAGCAGTACTTC,TRBJ2-7,.,TRBV10-3,TRBD2
CASSEQGEADTQYF,TGTGCCAGCAGTGAACAGGGGGAAGCAGATACGCAGTATTTT,TRBJ2-3,.,TRBV6-4,TRBD1
CASSISGSVGELFF,TGTGCCAGTAGTATTAGCGGGAGTGTCGGGGAGCTGTTTTTT,TRBJ2-2,once,TRBV19,TRBD2
CASSISQETGELFF,TGTGCCAGCAGCATCTCACAGGAGACCGGGGAGCTGTTTTTT,TRBJ2-2,.,TRBV9,.
CAISPTGVDSPLHF,TGTGCCATCAGCCCGACAGGGGTGGATTCACCCCTCCACTTT,TRBJ1-6,.,TRBV10-3,TRBD1
CASSSGGTEAFF,TGTGCCAGCAGTTCAGGGGGTACTGAAGCTTTCTTT,TRBJ1-1,once,TRBV28,TRBD1
CASGGGGWTGELFF,TGTGCTAGTGGTGGGGGGGGGTGGACCGGGGAGCTGTTTTTT,TRBJ2-2,.,TRBV12-5,TRBD2
CASSLGMGGSNQPQHF,TGTGCCAGCAGCTTAGGAATGGGAGGGAGCAATCAGCCCCAGCATTTT,TRBJ1-5,.,TRBV7-6,.
CAWSEDRPYGYTF,TGTGCCTGGAGTGAGGACAGGCCGTATGGCTACACCTTC,TRBJ1-2,.,TRBV30,TRBD1
CASSLGTGASDEQFF,TGTGCCAGCTCACTCGGGACAGGGGCCTCCGATGAGCAGTTCTTC,TRBJ2-1,.,TRBV18,TRBD1
CASGTSPGGEQFF,TGCGCCAGCGGAACTAGCCCCGGAGGGGAGCAGTTCTTC,TRBJ2-1,few,TRBV10-1,.
CASSLRAEPAYEQYF,TGTGCCAGCAGCTTAAGGGCCGAACCGGCCTACGAGCAGTACTTC,TRBJ2-7,.,TRBV7-9,.
CASKPSVNTGELFF,TGTGCCAGCAAGCCTAGCGTAAACACCGGGGAGCTGTTTTTT,TRBJ2-2,.,TRBV9,.
CASSQDGPHTGELFF,TGTGCCAGCAGCCAAGATGGACCACACACCGGGGAGCTGTTTTTT,TRBJ2-2,.,TRBV4-2,.
CAIGTRETQYF,TGTGCCATAGGGACTCGGGAGACCCAGTACTTC,TRBJ2-5,.,TRBV7-9,.
CASSVDGGAGDTQYF,TGTGCCAGCAGCGTAGATGGCGGAGCCGGAGATACGCAGTATTTT,TRBJ2-3,.,TRBV9,.